This entry lists 22 T cell receptor beta chains sequenced from one sample in a study of tumor-infiltrating lymphocytes in primary liver carcinoma. The source of the blood RNA was unsorted whole blood, and germline DNA was extracted as well. TCR beta cDNA was made from 450 to 600 ng total RNA with a constant-region primer. Slightly modified ARM-PCR served as the procedure for the TCR beta libraries. These libraries came from three rounds of nested multiplex PCR. TRBV1-TRBV30 forward primers paired with a C-beta reverse primer drove the first two PCR rounds, about 11 cycles each. TCRdb ran MiXCR on the multiplex PCR reads and lists one entry per CDR3 protein. Of around 330,000 distinct CDR3 sequences listed, about 60% are singletons. The specimen sequenced was peripheral blood. The receptors were sampled from a man aged 40-55 years with primary liver carcinoma and hepatitis B virus infection.

Concerning this clonotype itself: This sequence may be a read error, since a much larger clone differs from it by one base. The V and J genes are TRBV14 and TRBJ2-2; D unclear. From germline, CDR1 is SGHDN and CDR2 FVKESK. The CDR3 totals 15 residues. V dropped 0 bases and J dropped 0 bases, with 5 bases sitting between them. The CDR3 loop is CASSQDRPNTGELFF. The CDR3 DNA reads as TGTGCCAGCAGCCAAGATCGGCCGAACACCGGGGAGCTGTTTTTT.

Concerning this clonotype: The final CDR3 position lacks the conserved phenylalanine or tryptophan, pointing to a likely read error. Because the CDR3's place on the DNA is in doubt, the DNA is left out and the CDR3 is given as listed by TCRdb. The chain uses TRBV29-1 and TRBJ2-5; the table assigns TRBD1, which was not confirmed against the DNA. The CDR3 spans 14 amino acids, including both terminal residues. Germline V gene lookup returns CDR1 SQVTM and CDR2 ANQGSEA. The CDR3 region is CSAGGTGLQETQYS.

Notes on this clonotype: One end of the junction is discordant with germline, which a read error may explain. J is TRBJ2-3 and V is TRBV11-3; no definite D call. With the DNA end fitting TRBJ1-5 better, the J assignment may be wrong. CDR1 SGHNT and CDR2 YENEEA come from the germline V gene. CDR3 length equals 14 residues. Here the CDR3 DNA reads TGCGCCAGCAGAAGGACTAGCGAGTCAGATACGCAGCATTTT. Its translation is CASRRTSESDTQHF.

This chain uses TRBV11-2 with TRBJ2-5; TRBD1 matches 7 bases. The CDR3 contains 14 residues. CDR1 is SGHAT and CDR2 is FQNNGV in the germline V gene. V shed 10 bases and J 2 bases; nucleotides not matched to a gene: 10. CDR3 residues: CAKSAGTVQETQYF. CDR3 coding DNA: TGTGCCAAGAGTGCAGGGACAGTACAAGAGACCCAGTACTTC. Supplemented by reference TRBV11-2 and TRBJ2-5, the full variable domain reads EAGVAQSPRYKIIEKRQSVAFWCNPISGHATLYWYQQILGQGPKLLIQFQNNGVVDDSQLPKDRFSAERLKGVDSTLKIQPAKLEDSAVYLCAKSAGTVQETQYFGPGTRLLVL.

About this clonotype: A read error may explain this, as a much larger clone is one base away. The chain couples TRBV29-1 to TRBJ2-3; D gene ambiguous. The CDR3 has 12 residues. V lost 4 bases and J lost 2, with 7 bases in between. CDR1 is SQVTM and CDR2 is ANQGSEA in the germline V gene. The CDR3: CSVGTDTDTQYF. The CDR3 DNA follows: TGCAGCGTTGGTACCGACACAGATACGCAGTATTTT.

The rearrangement joins TRBV5-1 to TRBJ1-1; perhaps TRBD1 as D (5 bases). This CDR3 contains 14 residues. With 0 bases removed from V and 1 base from J, the gap between germline ends came to 7 bases. Per germline, CDR1 SGHRS and CDR2 YFSETQ. CDR3 protein: CASSLAQANTEAFF. CDR3 bases: TGCGCCAGCAGCTTGGCACAGGCGAACACTGAAGCTTTCTTT.

In regard to this clonotype: It may be a read error: a sequence one base away is much more abundant. V gene TRBV12-3 or TRBV12-4 combines with J gene TRBJ2-7, with D possibly TRBD1 on 7 matching bases. Deletions cut 6 bases from V and 5 bases from J, with 17 bases between. This CDR3 has 14 amino acids. The CDR3 loop is CASRSRGDTNEQYF. CDR3 DNA sequence: TGTGCCAGCAGGAGCAGGGGGGATACTAACGAGCAGTACTTC.

About this clonotype: Germline and junction disagree at one end, which may indicate a read error. This sequence joins TRBV7-9 and TRBJ1-1, with D unclear. The CDR3 spans 13 residues. Germline lookup yields CDR1 SEHNR and CDR2 FQNEAQ (reference sequence). The CDR3 is CTSSSEGRTEAFF. The DNA of the CDR3 is TGTACCAGCAGCTCGGAAGGGCGGACTGAAGCTTTCTTT.

The J gene is TRBJ2-2, the V gene TRBV5-5; perhaps TRBD1 as D (5 bases). The CDR3 has 15 amino acids. V was pared by 1 base and J by 7 bases, with 14 bases between. Germline CDR1 is SGHKS and CDR2 is YYEKEE (reference sequence). The CDR3 loop is CASSLLQARGGELFF. The CDR3 coding sequence is TGTGCCAGCAGCTTGCTACAGGCTAGAGGCGGGGAGCTGTTTTTT.

As for this clonotype: One junction end disagrees with the germline gene, perhaps due to a read error. Here the CDR3 DNA reads TGTGCCTGCAGCCCATTCATGAACACTGAAGCTTTCTTT. Translated: CACSPFMNTEAFF. V usage is TRBV11-2 and J usage is TRBJ1-1, with D uncertain. CDR3 size: 13 residues. CDR1 and CDR2 (germline): SGHAT, FQNNGV.

With regard to this clonotype: Its ends do not fully match the called genes, so a read error is possible. The V call is TRBV6-1, the J call TRBJ1-5, with TRBD1 matching 7 bases. Per the germline V gene, CDR1 is MNHNS and CDR2 is SASEGT. The CDR3 length is 15 residues. The CDR3 region is CASRATGCGNHPQHF. The CDR3 DNA is TGTGCAAGCAGAGCGACAGGGTGTGGCAATCATCCCCAGCATTTT.

A note on this clonotype: One end of the junction is discordant with germline, which a read error may explain. The chain carries TRBV11-1 and TRBJ2-2, with 11 nucleotides matching TRBD1. Germline values: CDR1 SGHAT, CDR2 FQDESV (reference sequence). The CDR3 is made up of 15 amino acids. Here the CDR3 reads CGSSYGQGAIGELFF. The CDR3 coding sequence is TGTGGCAGCAGCTATGGACAGGGGGCGATCGGGGAGCTGTTTTTT.

This clonotype was counted a few times. V gene TRBV28 combines with J gene TRBJ2-1; D remains unclear. V dropped 7 bases and J dropped 7 bases, with 11 bases sitting between them. The length of the CDR3 is 12 residues. The germline V gene encodes CDR1 MDHEN and CDR2 SYDVKM. Written as DNA, the CDR3 is TGTGCCAGCACCTCCTCTAGGAATGAGCAGTTCTTC. Translation: CASTSSRNEQFF.

J is TRBJ2-7 and V is TRBV5-4; 12 bases agree with TRBD1. The CDR3 runs to 15 residues. V was pared by 1 base and J by 6 bases, with 5 bases of the junction left unmatched. Germline V CDR1 and CDR2: SGHNT, YYREEE (reference sequence). CDR3 region: CASSLRGQGAFEQYF. The CDR3 bases are TGTGCCAGCAGCTTGAGGGGACAGGGGGCTTTCGAGCAGTACTTC. The full variable domain, with the rest looked up from reference TRBV5-4 and TRBJ2-7, is ETGVTQSPTHLIKTRGQQVTLRCSSQSGHNTVSWYQQALGQGPQFIFQYYREEENGRGNFPPRFSGLQFPNYSSELNVNALELDDSALYLCASSLRGQGAFEQYFGPGTRLTVT.

With respect to this clonotype: A read error is possible here, since a much larger clone lies one base away. The gene calls are TRBV6-2 or TRBV6-3 and TRBJ1-5; unclear D gene. The J call may be wrong; the DNA end is better matched by TRBJ2-3. Per germline, CDR1 MNHEY and CDR2 SVGEGT. The CDR3 runs 17 residues. The CDR3 coding sequence is TGTGCCAGCAGTTACTCGGCCCGCAGCTATAGCAATCAGCCCCAGTATTTT. Its translation: CASSYSARSYSNQPQYF.

The J gene is TRBJ1-1, the V gene TRBV7-9; D perhaps matches TRBD1 (5 bases). The CDR3 loop spans 13 amino acids. Trimming stripped 3 bases from V and 4 bases from J, with 9 bases between. Germline V CDR1 and CDR2: SEHNR, FQNEAQ (reference sequence). CDR3 in DNA: TGTGCCAGCAGCTTTACGGGGCCCACTGAAGCTTTCTTT. Translated, it gives CASSFTGPTEAFF.

Worth noting for this clonotype: One end of the junction is discordant with germline, which a read error may explain. In DNA form, the CDR3 reads TGTGCCAGCAGCTTTTCTGGACTAGACTCAAAAGAGACCCAATACTTC. The encoded protein is CASSFSGLDSKETQYF. The V call is TRBV11-2, the J call TRBJ2-5, with 7 positions matching TRBD2. Germline V gives CDR1 SGHAT, CDR2 FQNNGV. This CDR3 comprises 16 residues.

Notes on this clonotype: A read error may explain this, as a much larger clone is one base away. Lacking the conserved final phenylalanine or tryptophan, this CDR3 likely reflects a read error. The rearrangement joins TRBV30 to TRBJ2-1, with D hard to call. Per the germline V gene, CDR1 is GTSNPN and CDR2 is SVGIG (reference sequence). The V gene lost 5 bases and the J gene lost 7 bases, with 9 bases spanning the gap. The CDR3 extends over 11 amino acids. The CDR3 DNA reads as TGTGCCTGGGCCCACCAAAATGAGCAGTTCCTC. Amino acids: CAWAHQNEQFL.

Concerning this clonotype itself: This sequence may be a read error, since a much larger clone differs from it by one base. The chain carries TRBV6-5 and TRBJ2-7, with D unresolved. The V gene lost 6 bases and the J gene lost 5 bases, with 14 bases spanning the gap. From germline, CDR1 is MNHEY and CDR2 SVGAGI. The CDR3 has 13 residues. The CDR3 is CASSPHPGNEQYF. CDR3 nucleotides: TGTGCCAGCAGCCCACACCCAGGCAACGAGCAGTACTTC.

With respect to this clonotype: Just one base apart from a much larger clone, this may be a read error. V and J are TRBV12-3 or TRBV12-4 and TRBJ2-3; a weak D match, TRBD2 (6 bases). The CDR3 is 15 residues long. V shed 10 bases and J shed 3 bases, with 20 bases lying between them. CDR3 DNA: TGTGCCACCTCCCTAGCGAGGGATGGGACAGATACGCAGTATTTT. Its protein is CATSLARDGTDTQYF.

This clonotype was recorded once. This likely comes from a read error, as the CDR3 has no conserved phenylalanine or tryptophan at its end. The V and J genes are TRBV11-1 and TRBJ2-1, with a tentative D call TRBD1 (6 bases). Germline CDR1 reads SGHAT; CDR2 reads FQDESV (reference sequence). This CDR3 contains 15 residues. CDR3 sequence (DNA): TGCGCCAGCAGCTCTAGCCGGCAGGGGCGAAATGAGCAGTTCATC. Amino acids: CASSSSRQGRNEQFI.

There are a few counts of this clonotype. CDR3 DNA sequence: TGTGCCAGCAGCTTGAGAGGGGCCTATAATTCACCCCTCCACTTT. Protein product: CASSLRGAYNSPLHF. V and J are TRBV5-6 and TRBJ1-6; tentatively, D is TRBD1 (5 bases). Germline V gives CDR1 SGHDT, CDR2 YYEEEE. V lost 1 base, J lost 2 bases, and 7 bases lay in between. The CDR3 loop spans 15 amino acids. Filled out from reference TRBV5-6 and TRBJ1-6, the complete variable domain reads DAGVTQSPTHLIKTRGQQVTLRCSPKSGHDTVSWYQQALGQGPQFIFQYYEEEERQRGNFPDRFSGHQFPNYSSELNVNALLLGDSALYLCASSLRGAYNSPLHFGNGTRLTVT.